The present entry profiles one T cell receptor (beta chain) with its context. These data are taken from a study of cytomegalovirus exposure and HLA in healthy donors. Overall study: Just over 80% of 300 to 450 genotyped donors fell in the Caucasian-associated ancestry cluster.

Both 60 Vbeta primers and 13 Jbeta primers went into the PCR. Profiled with immunoSEQ multiplex PCR; TCRdb holds only in-frame clones, not every one. The data contain approximately 180,000 clones, approximately 86% of them singletons. Germline loops: CDR1 SGHNT, CDR2 YYREEE (reference sequence). Trimming took 1 base from V and 4 from J, leaving 14 bases between them. There are 16 residues in the CDR3. Input material: PBMCs. This chain joins TRBV5-4 and TRBJ1-4; D might be TRBD1 (6 bases). This sequence was found in a woman aged 18-29 years in good health and CMV-seronegative. CDR3 protein: CASSLLQGWGNEKLFF. The CDR3 DNA follows: TGTGCCAGCAGCTTGCTACAGGGATGGGGTAATGAAAAACTGTTTTTT. The entire variable domain, with the rest obtained from reference TRBV5-4 and TRBJ1-4, is as follows: ETGVTQSPTHLIKTRGQQVTLRCSSQSGHNTVSWYQQALGQGPQFIFQYYREEENGRGNFPPRFSGLQFPNYSSELNVNALELDDSALYLCASSLLQGWGNEKLFFGSGTQLSVL.